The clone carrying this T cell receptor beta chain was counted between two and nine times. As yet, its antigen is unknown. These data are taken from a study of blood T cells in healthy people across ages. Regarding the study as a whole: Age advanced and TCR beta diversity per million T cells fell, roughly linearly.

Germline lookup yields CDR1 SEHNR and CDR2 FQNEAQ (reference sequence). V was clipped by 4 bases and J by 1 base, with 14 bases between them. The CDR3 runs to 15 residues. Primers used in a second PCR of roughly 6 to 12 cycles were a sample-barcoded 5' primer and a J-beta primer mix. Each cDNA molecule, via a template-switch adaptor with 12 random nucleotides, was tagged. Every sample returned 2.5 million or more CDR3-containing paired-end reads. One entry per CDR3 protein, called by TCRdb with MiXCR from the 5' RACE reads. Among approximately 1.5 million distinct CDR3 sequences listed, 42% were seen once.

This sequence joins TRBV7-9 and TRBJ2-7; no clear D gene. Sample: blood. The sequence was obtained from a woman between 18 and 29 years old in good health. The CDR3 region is CASSSTHGPSYEQYF. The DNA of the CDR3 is TGTGCCAGCAGCTCTACTCATGGTCCTTCCTACGAGCAGTACTTC.